The 10 T cell receptor beta chains in this list originate from one sample, sequenced in a study of blood T cell repertoires in COVID-19. Repertoires were generated with immunoSEQ multiplex PCR, while TCRdb's copy carries only in-frame clones and drops some. Of tens of thousands of clones in the sample, about four fifths were seen once. Sample: peripheral blood. The source of these receptors is a human donor in a cohort sampled during active COVID-19.

V usage is TRBV18 and J usage is TRBJ2-1, with 9 bases aligning to TRBD1. After removal of 6 bases from V and 5 bases from J, the junction contained 11 bases not matched to a gene. Germline assignment: CDR1 KGHSH and CDR2 LQKENI. The CDR3 extends over 16 amino acids. CDR3 sequence: CASSPPGQGINNEQFF. CDR3 nucleotide sequence: TGTGCCAGCTCTCCTCCGGGACAGGGAATCAACAATGAGCAGTTCTTC.

Only one count was recorded for this clone. V usage is TRBV5-1 and J usage is TRBJ1-2, with 7 positions matching TRBD1. Trimming cost V 5 bases and J 4 bases; bases outside gene matches: 8. This CDR3 region has 14 residues. CDR1 SGHRS and CDR2 YFSETQ come from the germline V gene. CDR3 in DNA: TGCGCCAGCAGTCTCGGACAGGAGGTCTATGGCTACACCTTC. This sequence encodes CASSLGQEVYGYTF.

V is TRBV5-5 and J is TRBJ1-4, with TRBD1 matching 10 bases. The CDR3 spans 17 residues. Trimming cost V 4 bases and J 3 bases; bases outside gene matches: 9. Germline V gives CDR1 SGHKS, CDR2 YYEKEE (reference sequence). CDR3 region: CASSTGTGALANEKLFF. Written as DNA, the CDR3 is TGTGCCAGCAGCACAGGGACAGGGGCTTTGGCTAATGAAAAACTGTTTTTT. Filled out from reference TRBV5-5 and TRBJ1-4, the complete variable domain reads DAGVTQSPTHLIKTRGQQVTLRCSPISGHKSVSWYQQVLGQGPQFIFQYYEKEERGRGNFPDRFSARQFPNYSSELNVNALLLGDSALYLCASSTGTGALANEKLFFGSGTQLSVL.

The rearrangement joins TRBV6-2 or TRBV6-3 to TRBJ2-5; D unresolved. The CDR3 is made up of 14 amino acids. Germline assignment: CDR1 MNHEY and CDR2 SVGEGT. With 2 bases removed from V and 3 bases from J, the gap between germline ends came to 10 bases. The CDR3: CASSYVPQEETQYF. As DNA, the CDR3 is TGTGCCAGCAGTTACGTCCCCCAGGAAGAGACCCAGTACTTC.

The chain has TRBV5-5 and TRBJ2-7, with 8 bases aligning to TRBD1. This CDR3 spans 15 amino acids. Germline CDR1 is SGHKS and CDR2 is YYEKEE (reference sequence). The V segment lost 3 bases and the J segment 4 bases; nucleotides outside the gene matches: 9. CDR3 sequence reads: CASSYEQGARYEQYF. As DNA, the CDR3 is TGTGCCAGCAGCTACGAGCAGGGGGCGCGATACGAGCAGTACTTC.

This chain links TRBV7-2 with TRBJ2-1, with D tentatively TRBD2 (6 bases). CDR3 size: 15 residues. CDR1 and CDR2 from the germline V gene are SGHTA and FQGNSA. The V gene lost 7 bases and the J gene lost 0 bases, with 13 bases spanning the gap. The chain's CDR3 is CASTPRGSSYNEQFF. The CDR3 DNA sequence: TGTGCCAGCACACCCCGGGGGAGCTCCTACAATGAGCAGTTCTTC.

J is TRBJ2-3 and V is TRBV5-1, with 7 bases lining up with TRBD2. The germline V gene has CDR1 SGHRS and CDR2 YFSETQ. The CDR3 contains 14 residues. Trimming cost V 4 bases and J 0 bases; bases outside gene matches: 2. CDR3 sequence: CASSGGVSTDTQYF. The CDR3 nucleotides are TGCGCCAGCAGCGGGGGGGTAAGCACAGATACGCAGTATTTT.

This rearrangement joins TRBV19 to TRBJ1-5; tentative D call: TRBD1 (5 bases). Germline CDR1 and CDR2: LNHDA and SQIVND (reference sequence). The CDR3 sequence is 12 residues long. V lost 3 bases, J lost 11 bases, and 11 bases lay in between. The CDR3 loop is CASSMAGRAQHF. The DNA of the CDR3 is TGTGCCAGTAGTATGGCTGGCAGGGCCCAGCATTTT. Combining the CDR3 with reference TRBV19 and TRBJ1-5 gives the whole variable domain DGGITQSPKYLFRKEGQNVTLSCEQNLNHDAMYWYRQDPGQGLRLIYYSQIVNDFQKGDIAEGYSVSREKKESFPLTVTSAQKNPTAFYLCASSMAGRAQHFGDGTRLSIL.

The V and J genes are TRBV28 and TRBJ1-1; D not certain. Per the germline V gene, CDR1 is MDHEN and CDR2 is SYDVKM. Between the trimmed V and J ends, which lost 7 bases and 3 bases, there was a span of 6 bases. The CDR3 has 11 amino acids. The CDR3 nucleotides read TGTGCCAGCACCAGATACACTGAAGCTTTCTTT. Residues: CASTRYTEAFF.

On this clone: One end of the junction fails to match germline, which may point to a read error. This chain joins TRBV24-1 and TRBJ1-1, with D perhaps TRBD1 (5 bases). Germline V gives CDR1 KGHDR, CDR2 SFDVKD. CDR3 size: 15 residues. Here the CDR3 reads CATSDSGLPNPEAFF. Here the CDR3 DNA reads TGTGCCACCAGTGATTCGGGACTCCCGAACCCTGAAGCTTTCTTT.